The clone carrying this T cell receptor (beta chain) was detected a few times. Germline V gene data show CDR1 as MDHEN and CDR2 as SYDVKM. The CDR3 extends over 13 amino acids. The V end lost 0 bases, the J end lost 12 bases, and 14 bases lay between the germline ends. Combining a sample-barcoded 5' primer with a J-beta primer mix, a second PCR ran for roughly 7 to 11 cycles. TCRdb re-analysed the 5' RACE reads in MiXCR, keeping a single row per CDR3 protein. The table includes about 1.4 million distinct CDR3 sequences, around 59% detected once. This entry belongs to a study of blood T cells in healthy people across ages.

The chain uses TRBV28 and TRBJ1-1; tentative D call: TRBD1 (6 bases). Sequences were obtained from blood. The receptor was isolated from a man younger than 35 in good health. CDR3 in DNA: TGTGCCAGCAGTTTATGGCCCCAGGGGTGGACTTTCTTT. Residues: CASSLWPQGWTFF. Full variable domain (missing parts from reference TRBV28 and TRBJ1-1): DVKVTQSSRYLVKRTGEKVFLECVQDMDHENMFWYRQDPGLGLRLIYFSYDVKMKEKGDIPEGYSVSREKKERFSLILESASTNQTSMYLCASSLWPQGWTFFGQGTRLTVV.